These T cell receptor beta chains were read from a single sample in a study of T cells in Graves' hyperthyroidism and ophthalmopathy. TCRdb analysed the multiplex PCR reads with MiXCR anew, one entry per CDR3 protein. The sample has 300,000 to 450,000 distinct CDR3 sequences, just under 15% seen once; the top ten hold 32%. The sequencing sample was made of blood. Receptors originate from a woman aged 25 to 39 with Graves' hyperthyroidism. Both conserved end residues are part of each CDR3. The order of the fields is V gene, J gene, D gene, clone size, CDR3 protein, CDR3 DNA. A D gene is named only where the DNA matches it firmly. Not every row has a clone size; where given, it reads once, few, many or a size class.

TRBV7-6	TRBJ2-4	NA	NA	CASSLGRLTKNIQYF	TGTGCCAGCAGCTTGGGGCGCCTAACCAAAAACATTCAGTACTTC
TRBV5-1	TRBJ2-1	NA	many	CASSLEFPQYNEQFF	TGCGCCAGCAGCTTGGAGTTCCCCCAGTACAATGAGCAGTTCTTC
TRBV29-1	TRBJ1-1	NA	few	CSVEETANTEAFF	TGCAGCGTTGAGGAGACAGCGAACACTGAAGCTTTCTTT
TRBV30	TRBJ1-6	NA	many	CAWRVQNNSPLHF	TGTGCCTGGAGAGTTCAGAATAATTCACCCCTCCACTTT
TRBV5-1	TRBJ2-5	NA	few	CASSPRGNIVQETQYF	TGCGCCAGCAGCCCCCGGGGAAACATCGTTCAAGAGACCCAGTACTTC
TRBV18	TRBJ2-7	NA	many	CASSQTDTYEQYF	TGTGCCAGCTCTCAAACCGATACCTACGAGCAGTACTTC
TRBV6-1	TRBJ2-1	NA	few	CASRSSGTAYNEQFF	TGTGCCAGCAGATCCTCCGGGACTGCCTACAATGAGCAGTTCTTC
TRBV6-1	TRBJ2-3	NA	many	CASSRPDWATDTQYF	TGTGCCAGCAGCCGGCCGGACTGGGCCACCGATACGCAGTATTTT
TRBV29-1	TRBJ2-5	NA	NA	CSVEVQGKTQYF	TGCAGCGTTGAAGTACAGGGAAAGACCCAGTACTTC
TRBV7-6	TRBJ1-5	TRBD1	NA	CASSSSGQQYNQPQHF	TGTGCCAGCAGCTCATCGGGACAGCAATACAATCAGCCCCAGCATTTT
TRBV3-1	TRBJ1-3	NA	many	CASRPRDSGNTIYF	TGTGCCAGCCGCCCGAGAGACTCTGGAAACACCATATATTTT
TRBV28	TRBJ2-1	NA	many	CASSSGTISYNEQFF	TGTGCCAGCAGTTCCGGGACCATCTCCTACAATGAGCAGTTCTTC
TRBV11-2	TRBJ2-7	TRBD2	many	CASSLVSRWGLAYEQYF	TGTGCCAGCAGCTTAGTTAGCCGGTGGGGACTAGCCTACGAGCAGTACTTC
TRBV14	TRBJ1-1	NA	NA	CASSSHWGGGRNTEAFF	TGTGCCAGCAGCTCGCACTGGGGGGGGGGTCGCAACACTGAAGCTTTCTTT
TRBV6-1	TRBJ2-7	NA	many	CASSEQGGDYYEQYF	TGTGCCAGCAGTGAACAGGGCGGGGATTACTACGAGCAGTACTTC
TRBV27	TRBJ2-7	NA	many	CASSLSIGTYSYEQYF	TGTGCCAGCAGTTTATCCATCGGGACCTACTCCTACGAGCAGTACTTC
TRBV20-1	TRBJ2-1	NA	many	CSATSDYYNEQFF	TGCAGTGCTACATCGGACTACTACAATGAGCAGTTCTTC
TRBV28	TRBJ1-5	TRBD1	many	CASRRTGVSNQPQHF	TGTGCCAGCAGGAGGACAGGGGTTAGCAATCAGCCCCAGCATTTT
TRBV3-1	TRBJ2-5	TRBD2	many	CASRWTSGEETQYF	TGTGCCAGCAGATGGACTAGCGGGGAAGAGACCCAGTACTTC
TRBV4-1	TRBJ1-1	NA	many	CASSQERQGLTEAFF	TGCGCCAGCAGCCAAGAACGCCAGGGCCTCACTGAAGCTTTCTTT
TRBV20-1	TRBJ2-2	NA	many	CSARAGPNTGELFF	TGCAGTGCTAGAGCGGGACCGAACACCGGGGAGCTGTTTTTT
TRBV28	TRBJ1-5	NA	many	CASSLDPTDTNQPQHF	TGTGCCAGCAGTTTAGATCCGACAGATACCAATCAGCCCCAGCATTTT
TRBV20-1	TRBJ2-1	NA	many	CSARGPGQGAYNEQFF	TGCAGTGCTAGAGGACCGGGTCAGGGCGCCTACAATGAGCAGTTCTTC
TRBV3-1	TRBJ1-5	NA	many	CASSQVTRQPNQPQHF	TGTGCCAGCAGCCAAGTCACGAGACAGCCCAATCAGCCCCAGCATTTT
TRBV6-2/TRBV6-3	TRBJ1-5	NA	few	CASSYRVGDQPQHF	TGTGCCAGCAGTTACCGGGTAGGGGATCAGCCCCAGCATTTT
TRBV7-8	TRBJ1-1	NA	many	CASSRAGGSSEAFF	TGTGCCAGCAGCCGGGCCGGGGGCTCATCTGAAGCTTTCTTT
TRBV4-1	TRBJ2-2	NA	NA	CASSHSGAGYNTGELFF	TGCGCCAGCAGCCATTCCGGCGCCGGTTACAACACCGGGGAGCTGTTTTTT
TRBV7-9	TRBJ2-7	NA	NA	CASSLGFGGTYEQYF	TGTGCCAGCAGCTTAGGGTTCGGAGGCACCTACGAGCAGTACTTC
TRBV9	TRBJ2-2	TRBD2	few	CASTPQAAGGTGELFF	TGTGCCAGCACCCCGCAGGCGGCGGGAGGTACCGGGGAGCTGTTTTTT
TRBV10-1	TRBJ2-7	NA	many	CASSESGGSYEQYF	TGCGCCAGCAGTGAGTCTGGGGGCTCCTACGAGCAGTACTTC
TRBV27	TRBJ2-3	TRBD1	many	CASSSATGELPDTQYF	TGTGCCAGCAGTTCCGCAACAGGGGAATTGCCAGATACGCAGTATTTT
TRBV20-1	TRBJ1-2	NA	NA	CSASRGTENYGYTF	TGCAGTGCTAGCCGGGGCACCGAGAACTATGGCTACACCTTC
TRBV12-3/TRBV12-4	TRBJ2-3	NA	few	CASSAENTDTQYF	TGTGCCAGCAGTGCCGAAAATACAGATACGCAGTATTTT
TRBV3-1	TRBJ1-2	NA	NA	CASSPQGFHGYTF	TGTGCCAGCAGCCCCCAAGGGTTTCATGGCTACACCTTC
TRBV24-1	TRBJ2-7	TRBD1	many	CATSGTGTGSYEQYF	TGTGCCACCAGTGGCACCGGGACAGGCAGCTACGAGCAGTACTTC
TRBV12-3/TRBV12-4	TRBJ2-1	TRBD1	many	CASSFGDRVNEQFF	TGTGCCAGCAGTTTTGGGGACAGGGTGAATGAGCAGTTCTTC
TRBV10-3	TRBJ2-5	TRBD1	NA	CAIRGQGGLQETQYF	TGTGCCATCAGGGGACAGGGGGGGCTCCAAGAGACCCAGTACTTC
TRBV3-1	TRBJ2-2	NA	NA	CASSQQESRNTGELFF	TGTGCCAGCAGCCAACAGGAGAGCAGGAACACCGGGGAGCTGTTTTTT
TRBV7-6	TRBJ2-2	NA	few	CASSLRLDGELFF	TGTGCCAGCAGCTTACGGTTAGACGGGGAGCTGTTTTTT
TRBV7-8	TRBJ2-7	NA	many	CASSLYVGPGSPSYEQYF	TGTGCCAGCAGCTTATATGTCGGACCCGGGTCCCCCTCCTACGAGCAGTACTTC
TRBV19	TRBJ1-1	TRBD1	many	CASSIFSTGVTEAFF	TGTGCCAGTAGTATTTTTTCGACAGGGGTCACTGAAGCTTTCTTT
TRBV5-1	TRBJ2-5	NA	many	CASSLDVSGPWTQYF	TGCGCCAGCAGCCTGGATGTGTCGGGGCCGTGGACCCAGTACTTC
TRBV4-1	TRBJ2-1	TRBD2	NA	CASSRLLSGSYNEQFF	TGCGCCAGCAGCCGTCTTCTGAGCGGGAGTTACAATGAGCAGTTCTTC
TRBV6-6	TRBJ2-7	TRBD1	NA	CASSYGTGGFYEQYF	TGTGCCAGCAGTTACGGGACAGGGGGCTTCTACGAGCAGTACTTC
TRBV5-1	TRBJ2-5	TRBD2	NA	CASSLMTSGSETQYF	TGCGCCAGCAGTTTGATGACTAGCGGGAGTGAGACCCAGTACTTC
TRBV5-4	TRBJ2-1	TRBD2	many	CASSLEAGGPGNEQFF	TGTGCCAGCAGCTTGGAAGCGGGAGGGCCCGGCAATGAGCAGTTCTTC